This T cell receptor beta chain appears in the sequencing data of a study of blood T cell repertoires in COVID-19. Study background: Sites in the United States, Italy and Spain provided acute and convalescent COVID-19 samples. Sources were T cells, B-cell-depleted T cells, or PBMCs; the material itself was cDNA or gDNA.

Trimming stripped 4 bases from V and 4 bases from J, with 5 bases between. This CDR3 region has 11 residues. Per the authors' pipeline: Estimation of nucleated cell counts was performed using reference gene primer amplification. Only in-frame clones appear in the TCRdb table, and some are missing; sequencing was by immunoSEQ multiplex PCR. V, J and clone size reflect that table, while D and trimming were determined from the DNA. This sample has roughly 100,000 clones; approximately 87% occur once, and the top ten carry roughly 14%. V usage is TRBV12-3 or TRBV12-4 and J usage is TRBJ2-7; D is undetermined. Sequenced: peripheral blood. The receptor's source is a man aged 50 to 59 with acute or convalescent COVID-19. In nucleotides, the CDR3 is TGTGCCAGCAGTTCCGAGTACGAGCAGTACTTC. It translates to CASSSEYEQYF.